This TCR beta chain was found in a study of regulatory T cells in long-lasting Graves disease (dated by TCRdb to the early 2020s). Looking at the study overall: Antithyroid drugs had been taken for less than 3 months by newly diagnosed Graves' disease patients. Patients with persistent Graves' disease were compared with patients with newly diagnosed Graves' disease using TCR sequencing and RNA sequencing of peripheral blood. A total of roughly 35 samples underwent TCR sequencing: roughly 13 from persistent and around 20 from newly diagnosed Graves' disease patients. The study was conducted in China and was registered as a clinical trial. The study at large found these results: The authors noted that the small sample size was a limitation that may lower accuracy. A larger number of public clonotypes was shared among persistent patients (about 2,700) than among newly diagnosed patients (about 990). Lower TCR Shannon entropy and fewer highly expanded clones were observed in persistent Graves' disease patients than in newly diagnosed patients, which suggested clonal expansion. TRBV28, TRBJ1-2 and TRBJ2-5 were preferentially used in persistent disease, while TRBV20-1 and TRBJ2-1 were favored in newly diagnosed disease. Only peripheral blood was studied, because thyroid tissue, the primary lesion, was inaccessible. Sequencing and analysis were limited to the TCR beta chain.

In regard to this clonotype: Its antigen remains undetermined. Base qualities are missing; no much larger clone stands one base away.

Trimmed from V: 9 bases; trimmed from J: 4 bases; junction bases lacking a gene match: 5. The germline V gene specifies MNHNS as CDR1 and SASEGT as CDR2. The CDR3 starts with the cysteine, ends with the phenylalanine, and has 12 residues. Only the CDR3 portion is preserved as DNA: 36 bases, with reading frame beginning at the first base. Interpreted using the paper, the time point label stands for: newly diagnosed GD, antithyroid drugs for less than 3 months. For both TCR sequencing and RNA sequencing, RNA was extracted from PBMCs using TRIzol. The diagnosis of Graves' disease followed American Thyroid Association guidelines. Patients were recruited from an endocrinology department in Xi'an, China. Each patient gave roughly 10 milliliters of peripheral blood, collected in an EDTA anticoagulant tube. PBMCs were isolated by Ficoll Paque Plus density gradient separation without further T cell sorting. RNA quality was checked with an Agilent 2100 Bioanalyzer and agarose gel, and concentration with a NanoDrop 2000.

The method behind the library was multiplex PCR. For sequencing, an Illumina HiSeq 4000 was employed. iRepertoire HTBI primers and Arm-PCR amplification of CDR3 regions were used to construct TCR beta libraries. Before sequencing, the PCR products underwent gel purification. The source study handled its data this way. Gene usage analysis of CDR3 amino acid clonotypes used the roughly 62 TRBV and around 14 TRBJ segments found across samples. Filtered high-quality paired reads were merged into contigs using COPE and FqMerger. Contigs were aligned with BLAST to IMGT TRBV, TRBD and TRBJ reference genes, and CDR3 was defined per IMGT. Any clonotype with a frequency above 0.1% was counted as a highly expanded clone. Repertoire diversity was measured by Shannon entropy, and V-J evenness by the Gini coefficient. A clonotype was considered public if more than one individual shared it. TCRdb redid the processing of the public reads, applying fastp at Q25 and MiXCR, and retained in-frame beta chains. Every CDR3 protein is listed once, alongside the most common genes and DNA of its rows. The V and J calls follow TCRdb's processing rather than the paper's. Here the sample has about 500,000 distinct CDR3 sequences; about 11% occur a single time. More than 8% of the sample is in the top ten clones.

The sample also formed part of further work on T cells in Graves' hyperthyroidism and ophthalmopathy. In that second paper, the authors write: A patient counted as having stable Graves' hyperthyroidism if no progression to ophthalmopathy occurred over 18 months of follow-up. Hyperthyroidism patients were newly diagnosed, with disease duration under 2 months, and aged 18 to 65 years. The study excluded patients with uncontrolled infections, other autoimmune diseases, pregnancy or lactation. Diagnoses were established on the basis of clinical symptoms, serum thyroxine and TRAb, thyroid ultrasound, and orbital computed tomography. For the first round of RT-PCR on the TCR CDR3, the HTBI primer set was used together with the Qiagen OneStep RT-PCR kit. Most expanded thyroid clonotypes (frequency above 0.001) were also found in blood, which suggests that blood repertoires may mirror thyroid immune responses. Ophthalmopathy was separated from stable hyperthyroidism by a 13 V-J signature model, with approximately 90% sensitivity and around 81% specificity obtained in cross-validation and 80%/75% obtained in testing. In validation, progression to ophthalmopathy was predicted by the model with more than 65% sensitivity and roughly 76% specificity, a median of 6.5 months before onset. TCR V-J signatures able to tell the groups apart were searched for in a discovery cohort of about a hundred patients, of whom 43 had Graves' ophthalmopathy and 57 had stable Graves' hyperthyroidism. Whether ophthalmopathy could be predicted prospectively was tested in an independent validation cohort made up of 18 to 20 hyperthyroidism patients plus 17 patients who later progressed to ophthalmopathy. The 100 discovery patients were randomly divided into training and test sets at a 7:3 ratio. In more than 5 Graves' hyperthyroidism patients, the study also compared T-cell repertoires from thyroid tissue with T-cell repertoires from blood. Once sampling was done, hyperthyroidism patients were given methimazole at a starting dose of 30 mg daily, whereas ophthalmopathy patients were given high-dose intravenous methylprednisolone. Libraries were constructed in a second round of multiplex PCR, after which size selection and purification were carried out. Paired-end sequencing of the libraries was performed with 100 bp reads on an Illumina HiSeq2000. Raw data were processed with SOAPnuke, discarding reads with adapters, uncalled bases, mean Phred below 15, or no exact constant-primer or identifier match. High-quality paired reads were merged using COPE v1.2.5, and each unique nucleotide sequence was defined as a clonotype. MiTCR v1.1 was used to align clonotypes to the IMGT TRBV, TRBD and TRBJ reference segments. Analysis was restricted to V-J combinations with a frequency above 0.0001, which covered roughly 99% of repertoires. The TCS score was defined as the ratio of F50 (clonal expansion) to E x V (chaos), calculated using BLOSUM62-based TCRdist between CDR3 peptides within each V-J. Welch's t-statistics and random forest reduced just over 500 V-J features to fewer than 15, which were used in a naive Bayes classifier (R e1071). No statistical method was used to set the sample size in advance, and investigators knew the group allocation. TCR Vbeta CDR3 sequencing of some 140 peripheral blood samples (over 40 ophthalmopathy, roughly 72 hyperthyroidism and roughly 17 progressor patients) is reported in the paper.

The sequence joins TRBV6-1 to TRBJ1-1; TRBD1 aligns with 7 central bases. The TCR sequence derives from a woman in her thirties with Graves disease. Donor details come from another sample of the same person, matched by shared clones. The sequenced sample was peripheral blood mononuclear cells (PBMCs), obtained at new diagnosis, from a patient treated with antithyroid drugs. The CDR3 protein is CASSRGSTEAFF. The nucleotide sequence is TGTGCCAGTAGCAGGGGGAGCACTGAAGCTTTCTTT.